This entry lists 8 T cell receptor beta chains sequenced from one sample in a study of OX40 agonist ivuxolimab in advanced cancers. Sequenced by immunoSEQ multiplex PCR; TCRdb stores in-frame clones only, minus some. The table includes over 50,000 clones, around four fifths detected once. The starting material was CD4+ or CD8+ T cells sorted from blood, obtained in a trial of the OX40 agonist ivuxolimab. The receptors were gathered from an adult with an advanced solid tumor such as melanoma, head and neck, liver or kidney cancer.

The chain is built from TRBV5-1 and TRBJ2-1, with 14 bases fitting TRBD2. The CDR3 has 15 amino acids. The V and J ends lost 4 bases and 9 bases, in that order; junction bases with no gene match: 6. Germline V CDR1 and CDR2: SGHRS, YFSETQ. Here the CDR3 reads CASSPTSGGAIEQFF. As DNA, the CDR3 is TGCGCCAGCAGCCCGACTAGCGGGGGGGCGATTGAGCAGTTCTTC. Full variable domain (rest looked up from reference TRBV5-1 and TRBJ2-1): KAGVTQTPRYLIKTRGQQVTLSCSPISGHRSVSWYQQTPGQGLQFLFEYFSETQRNKGNFPGRFSGRQFSNSRSEMNVSTLELGDSALYLCASSPTSGGAIEQFFGPGTRLTVL.

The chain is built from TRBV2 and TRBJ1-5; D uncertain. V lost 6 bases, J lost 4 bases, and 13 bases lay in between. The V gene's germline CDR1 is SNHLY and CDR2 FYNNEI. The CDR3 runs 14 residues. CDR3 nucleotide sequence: TGTGCCAGCAGCATAAGAGCGCCGAATCAGCCCCAGCATTTT. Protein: CASSIRAPNQPQHF.

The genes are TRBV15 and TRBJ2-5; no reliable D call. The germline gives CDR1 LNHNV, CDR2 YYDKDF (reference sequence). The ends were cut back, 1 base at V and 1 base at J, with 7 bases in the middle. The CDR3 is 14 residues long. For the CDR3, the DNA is TGTGCCACCAGCAGAGTGGCAGCCCAAGAGACCCAGTACTTC. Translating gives CATSRVAAQETQYF. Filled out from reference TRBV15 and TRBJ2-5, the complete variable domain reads DAMVIQNPRYQVTQFGKPVTLSCSQTLNHNVMYWYQQKSSQAPKLLFHYYDKDFNNEADTPDNFQSRRPNTSFCFLDIRSPGLGDTAMYLCATSRVAAQETQYFGPGTRLLVL.

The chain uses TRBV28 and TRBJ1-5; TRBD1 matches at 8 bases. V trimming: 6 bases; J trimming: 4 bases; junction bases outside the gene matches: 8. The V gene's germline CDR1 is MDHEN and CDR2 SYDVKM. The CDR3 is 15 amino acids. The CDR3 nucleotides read TGTGCCAGCAGCCTTCCCAGGGGGCAGAATCAGCCCCAGCATTTT. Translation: CASSLPRGQNQPQHF.

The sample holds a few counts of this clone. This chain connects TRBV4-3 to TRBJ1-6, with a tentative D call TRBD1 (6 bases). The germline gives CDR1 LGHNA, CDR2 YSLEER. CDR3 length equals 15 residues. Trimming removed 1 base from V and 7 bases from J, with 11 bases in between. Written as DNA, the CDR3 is TGCGCCAGCAGCCAAGTCGGGGGGCAGAATTCACCCCTCCACTTT. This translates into CASSQVGGQNSPLHF.

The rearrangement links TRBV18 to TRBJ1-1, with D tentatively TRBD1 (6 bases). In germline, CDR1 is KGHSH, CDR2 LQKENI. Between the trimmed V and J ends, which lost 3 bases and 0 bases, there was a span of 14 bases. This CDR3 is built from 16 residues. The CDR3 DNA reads TGTGCCAGCTCACCCCTGACAGGTTCAATGAACACTGAAGCTTTCTTT. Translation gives CASSPLTGSMNTEAFF.

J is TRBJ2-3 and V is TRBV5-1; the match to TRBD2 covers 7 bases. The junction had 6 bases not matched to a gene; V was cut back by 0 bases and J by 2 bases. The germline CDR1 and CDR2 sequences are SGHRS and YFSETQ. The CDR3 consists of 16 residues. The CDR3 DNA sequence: TGCGCCAGCAGCTTGGTATTGGGGGGGTTCACAGATACGCAGTATTTT. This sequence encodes CASSLVLGGFTDTQYF.

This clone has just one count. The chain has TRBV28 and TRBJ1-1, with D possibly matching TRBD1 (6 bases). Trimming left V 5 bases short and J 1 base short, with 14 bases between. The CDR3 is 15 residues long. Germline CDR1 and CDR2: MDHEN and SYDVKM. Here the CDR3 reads CASSAGGEGNTEAFF. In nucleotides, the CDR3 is TGTGCCAGCAGTGCGGGGGGCGAGGGGAACACTGAAGCTTTCTTT.